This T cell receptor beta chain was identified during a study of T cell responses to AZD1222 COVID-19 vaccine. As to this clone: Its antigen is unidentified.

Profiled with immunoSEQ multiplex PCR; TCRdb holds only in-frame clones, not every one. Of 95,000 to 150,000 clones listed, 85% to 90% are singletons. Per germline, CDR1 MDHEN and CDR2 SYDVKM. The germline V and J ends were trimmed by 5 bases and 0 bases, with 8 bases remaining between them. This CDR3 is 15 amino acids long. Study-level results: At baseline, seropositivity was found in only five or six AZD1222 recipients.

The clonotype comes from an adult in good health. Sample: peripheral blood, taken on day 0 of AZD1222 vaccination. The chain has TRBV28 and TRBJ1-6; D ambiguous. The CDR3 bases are TGTGCCAGCAGTATCCAAAGCTCCTATAATTCACCCCTCCACTTT. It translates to CASSIQSSYNSPLHF.